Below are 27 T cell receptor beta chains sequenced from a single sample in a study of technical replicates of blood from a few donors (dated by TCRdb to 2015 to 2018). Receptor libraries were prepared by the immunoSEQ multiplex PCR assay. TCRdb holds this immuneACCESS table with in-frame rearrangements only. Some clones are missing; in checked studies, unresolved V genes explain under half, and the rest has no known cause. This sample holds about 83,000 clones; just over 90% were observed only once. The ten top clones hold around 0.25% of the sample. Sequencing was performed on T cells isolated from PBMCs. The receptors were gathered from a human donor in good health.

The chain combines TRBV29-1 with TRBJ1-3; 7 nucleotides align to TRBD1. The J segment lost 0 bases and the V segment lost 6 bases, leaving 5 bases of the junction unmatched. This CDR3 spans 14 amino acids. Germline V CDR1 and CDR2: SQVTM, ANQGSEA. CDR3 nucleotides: TGCAGCGTGACGGGACAGAGCTCTGGAAACACCATATATTTT. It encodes CSVTGQSSGNTIYF.

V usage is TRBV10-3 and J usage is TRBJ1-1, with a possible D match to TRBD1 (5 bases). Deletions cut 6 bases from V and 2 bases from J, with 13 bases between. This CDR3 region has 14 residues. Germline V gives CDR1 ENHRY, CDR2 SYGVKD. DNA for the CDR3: TGTGCCATCAGGAACAGTGGGGCCAACACTGAAGCTTTCTTT. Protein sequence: CAIRNSGANTEAFF.

The CDR3 loop is CAISPLGLAFYEQYF. DNA of the CDR3: TGTGCCATCAGTCCCTTGGGACTAGCATTTTACGAGCAGTACTTC. V is TRBV10-3 and J is TRBJ2-7; 9 nucleotides agree with TRBD2. CDR3 size: 15 residues. CDR1 is ENHRY and CDR2 is SYGVKD in the germline V gene. Losses at the gene ends were 5 bases for V and 4 bases for J; bases not matched to a gene: 9.

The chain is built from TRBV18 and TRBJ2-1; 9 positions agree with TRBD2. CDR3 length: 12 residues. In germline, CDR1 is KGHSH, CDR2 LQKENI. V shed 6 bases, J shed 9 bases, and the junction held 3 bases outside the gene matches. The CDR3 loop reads CASSPSGTEQFF. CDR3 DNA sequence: TGTGCCAGCTCCCCTAGCGGGACTGAGCAGTTCTTC.

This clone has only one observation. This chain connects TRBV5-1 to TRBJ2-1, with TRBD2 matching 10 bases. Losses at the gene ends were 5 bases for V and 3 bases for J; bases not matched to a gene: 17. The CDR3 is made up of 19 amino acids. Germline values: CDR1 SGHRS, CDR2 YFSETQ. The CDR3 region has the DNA TGCGCCAGCAGTCAGCCCCCTCTCGAACTAGCGGGAAACTACAATGAGCAGTTCTTC. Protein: CASSQPPLELAGNYNEQFF.

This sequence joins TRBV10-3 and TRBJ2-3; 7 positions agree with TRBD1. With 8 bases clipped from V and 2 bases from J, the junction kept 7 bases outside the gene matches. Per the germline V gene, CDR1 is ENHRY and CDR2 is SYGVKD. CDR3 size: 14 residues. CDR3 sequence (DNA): TGTGCCATCGGGGCAGGGGGTTCCACAGATACGCAGTATTTT. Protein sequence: CAIGAGGSTDTQYF.

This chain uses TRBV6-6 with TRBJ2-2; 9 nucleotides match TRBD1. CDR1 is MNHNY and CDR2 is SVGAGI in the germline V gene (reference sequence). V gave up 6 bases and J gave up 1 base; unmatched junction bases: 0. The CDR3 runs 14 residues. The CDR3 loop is CASRGQGNTGELFF. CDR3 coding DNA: TGTGCCAGCAGGGGACAGGGGAACACCGGGGAGCTGTTTTTT.

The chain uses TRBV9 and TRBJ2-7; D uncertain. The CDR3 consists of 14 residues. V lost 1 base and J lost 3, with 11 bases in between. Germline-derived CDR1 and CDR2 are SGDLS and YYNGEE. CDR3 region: CASSVTSEDYEQYF. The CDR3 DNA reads TGTGCCAGCAGCGTAACCAGCGAGGACTACGAGCAGTACTTC.

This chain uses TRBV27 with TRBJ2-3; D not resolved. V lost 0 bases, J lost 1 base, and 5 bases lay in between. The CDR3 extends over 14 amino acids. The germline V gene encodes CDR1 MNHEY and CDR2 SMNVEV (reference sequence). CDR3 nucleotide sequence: TGTGCCAGCAGTTTATCAACAGGCACAGATACGCAGTATTTT. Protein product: CASSLSTGTDTQYF.

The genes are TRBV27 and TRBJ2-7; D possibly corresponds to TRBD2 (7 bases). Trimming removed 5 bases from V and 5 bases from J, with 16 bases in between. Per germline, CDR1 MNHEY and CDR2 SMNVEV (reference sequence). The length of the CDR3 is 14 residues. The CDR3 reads CASSLTSGGDEQYF. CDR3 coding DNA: TGTGCCAGCAGTCTTACTTCGGGGGGCGACGAGCAGTACTTC.

The DNA for the CDR3 is TGTGCCAGTAGTCGGGGGGTATACGACACTGAAGCTTTCTTT. Its translation: CASSRGVYDTEAFF. This chain connects TRBV19 to TRBJ1-1; a possible D gene is TRBD1 (5 bases). The CDR3 totals 14 residues. Trimming stripped 5 bases from V and 3 bases from J, with 13 bases between. CDR1 LNHDA and CDR2 SQIVND come from the germline V gene (reference sequence).

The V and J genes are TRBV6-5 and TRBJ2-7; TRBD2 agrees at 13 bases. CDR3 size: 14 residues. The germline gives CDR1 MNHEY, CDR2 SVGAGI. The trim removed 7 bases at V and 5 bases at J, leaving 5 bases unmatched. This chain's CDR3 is CASKGLAGVHEQYF. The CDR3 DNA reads TGTGCCAGCAAAGGACTAGCGGGAGTGCACGAGCAGTACTTC.

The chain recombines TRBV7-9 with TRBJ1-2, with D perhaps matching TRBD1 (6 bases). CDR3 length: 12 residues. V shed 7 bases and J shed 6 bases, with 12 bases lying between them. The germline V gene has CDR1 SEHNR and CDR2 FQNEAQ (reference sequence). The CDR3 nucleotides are TGTGCCAGCATCGGACAGTCGAATGGCTACACCTTC. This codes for CASIGQSNGYTF.

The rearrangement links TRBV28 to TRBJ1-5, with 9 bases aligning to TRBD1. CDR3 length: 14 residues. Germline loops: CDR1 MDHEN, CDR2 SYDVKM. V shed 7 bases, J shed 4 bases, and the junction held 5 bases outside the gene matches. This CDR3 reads CASTGQGSNQPQHF. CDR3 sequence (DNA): TGTGCCAGCACGGGACAGGGCTCAAATCAGCCCCAGCATTTT.

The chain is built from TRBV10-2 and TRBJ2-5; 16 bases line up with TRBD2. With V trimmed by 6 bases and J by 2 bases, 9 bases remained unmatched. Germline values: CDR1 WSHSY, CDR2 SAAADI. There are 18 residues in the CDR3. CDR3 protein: CASRDTGLAGGTQETQYF. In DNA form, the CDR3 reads TGCGCCAGCAGGGATACGGGACTAGCGGGGGGGACACAAGAGACCCAGTACTTC.

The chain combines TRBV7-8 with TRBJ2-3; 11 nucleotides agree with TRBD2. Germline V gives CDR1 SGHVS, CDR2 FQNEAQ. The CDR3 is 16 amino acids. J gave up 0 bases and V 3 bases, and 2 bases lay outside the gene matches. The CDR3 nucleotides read TGTGCCAGCAGCTTTCGGACTAGCGGGAGCACAGATACGCAGTATTTT. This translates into CASSFRTSGSTDTQYF.

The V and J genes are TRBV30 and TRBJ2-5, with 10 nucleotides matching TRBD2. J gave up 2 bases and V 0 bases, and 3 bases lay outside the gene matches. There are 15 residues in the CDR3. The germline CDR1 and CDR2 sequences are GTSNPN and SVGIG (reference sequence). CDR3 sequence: CAWSVGLAAQETQYF. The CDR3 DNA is TGTGCCTGGAGTGTTGGACTAGCGGCACAAGAGACCCAGTACTTC.

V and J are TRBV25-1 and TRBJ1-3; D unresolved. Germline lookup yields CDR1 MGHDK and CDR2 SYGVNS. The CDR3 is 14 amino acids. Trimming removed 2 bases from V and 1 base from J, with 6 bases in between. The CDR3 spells CASSEIGSGNTIYF. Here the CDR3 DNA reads TGTGCCAGCAGTGAAATCGGTTCTGGAAACACCATATATTTT.

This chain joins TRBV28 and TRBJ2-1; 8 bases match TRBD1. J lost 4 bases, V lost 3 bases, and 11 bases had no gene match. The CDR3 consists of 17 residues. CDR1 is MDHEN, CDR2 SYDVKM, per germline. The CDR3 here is CASSFSPGQGGYNEQFF. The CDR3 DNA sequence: TGTGCCAGCAGTTTTTCCCCCGGACAGGGAGGTTACAATGAGCAGTTCTTC.

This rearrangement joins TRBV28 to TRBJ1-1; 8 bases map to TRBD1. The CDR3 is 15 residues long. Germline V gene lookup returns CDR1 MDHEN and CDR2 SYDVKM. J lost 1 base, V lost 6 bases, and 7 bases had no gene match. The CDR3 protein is CASRLTGAPNTEAFF. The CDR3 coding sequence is TGTGCCAGCAGACTGACAGGGGCACCGAACACTGAAGCTTTCTTT.

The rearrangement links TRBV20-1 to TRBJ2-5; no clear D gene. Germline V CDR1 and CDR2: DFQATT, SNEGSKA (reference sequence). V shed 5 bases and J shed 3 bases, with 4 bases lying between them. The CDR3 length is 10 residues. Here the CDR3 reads CSAPKETQYF. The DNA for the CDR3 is TGCAGTGCTCCTAAAGAGACCCAGTACTTC.

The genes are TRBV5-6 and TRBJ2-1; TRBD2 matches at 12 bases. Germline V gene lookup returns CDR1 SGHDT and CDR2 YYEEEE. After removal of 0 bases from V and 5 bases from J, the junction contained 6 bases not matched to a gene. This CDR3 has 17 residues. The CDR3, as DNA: TGTGCCAGCAGCTTGGTAACTAGCGGGAGGAATAACAATGAGCAGTTCTTC. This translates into CASSLVTSGRNNNEQFF. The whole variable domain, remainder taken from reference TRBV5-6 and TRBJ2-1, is DAGVTQSPTHLIKTRGQQVTLRCSPKSGHDTVSWYQQALGQGPQFIFQYYEEEERQRGNFPDRFSGHQFPNYSSELNVNALLLGDSALYLCASSLVTSGRNNNEQFFGPGTRLTVL.

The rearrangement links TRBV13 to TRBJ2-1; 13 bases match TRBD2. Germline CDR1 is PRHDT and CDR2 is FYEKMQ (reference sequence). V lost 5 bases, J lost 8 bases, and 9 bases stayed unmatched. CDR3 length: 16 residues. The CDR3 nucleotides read TGTGCCAGCAGCCAACCCTGGACTAGCGGGGGCGATGAGCAGTTCTTC. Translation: CASSQPWTSGGDEQFF.

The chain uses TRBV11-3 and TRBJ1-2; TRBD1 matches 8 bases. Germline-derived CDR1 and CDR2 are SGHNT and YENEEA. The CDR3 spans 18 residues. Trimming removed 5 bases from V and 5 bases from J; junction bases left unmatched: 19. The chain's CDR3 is CASSLWTGRDLRRYGYTF. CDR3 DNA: TGTGCCAGCAGCCTCTGGACAGGGAGGGATCTTAGAAGGTATGGCTACACCTTC.

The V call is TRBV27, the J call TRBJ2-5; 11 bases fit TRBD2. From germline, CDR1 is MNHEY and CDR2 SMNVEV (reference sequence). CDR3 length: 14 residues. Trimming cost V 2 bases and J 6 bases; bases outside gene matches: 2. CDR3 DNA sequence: TGTGCCAGCAGTTTAGGGACTAGCGGACAGACCCAGTACTTC. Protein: CASSLGTSGQTQYF.

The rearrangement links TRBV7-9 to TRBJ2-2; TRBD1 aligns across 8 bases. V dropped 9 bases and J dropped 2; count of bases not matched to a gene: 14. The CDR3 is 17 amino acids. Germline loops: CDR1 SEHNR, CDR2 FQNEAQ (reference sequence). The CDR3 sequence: CARMNIWTGQNTGELFF. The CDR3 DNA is TGTGCCAGGATGAACATCTGGACAGGGCAAAACACCGGGGAGCTGTTTTTT. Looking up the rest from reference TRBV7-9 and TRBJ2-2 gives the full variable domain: DTGVSQNPRHKITKRGQNVTFRCDPISEHNRLYWYRQTLGQGPEFLTYFQNEAQLEKSRLLSDRFSAERPKGSFSTLEIQRTEQGDSAMYLCARMNIWTGQNTGELFFGEGSRLTVL.

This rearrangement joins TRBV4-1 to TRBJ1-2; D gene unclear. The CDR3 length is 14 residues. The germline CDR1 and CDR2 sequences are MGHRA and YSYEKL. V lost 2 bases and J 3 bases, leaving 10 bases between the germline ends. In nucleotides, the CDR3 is TGCGCCAGCAGCCAAACCTCCTCGGACTATGGCTACACCTTC. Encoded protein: CASSQTSSDYGYTF.